A single TCR beta chain is shown here with its context. The junction departs from the called germline gene at one end, perhaps through a read error. This entry belongs to a study of control samples from healthy donors and cancer patients. The data were produced by immunoSEQ multiplex PCR, yet TCRdb's version contains in-frame clones alone and is incomplete. The sample contains about 120,000 clones, approximately 88% of which appear only once. Germline CDR1 KGHSH, CDR2 LQKENI. CDR3 length: 18 residues. The source of this sequence is a man in his forties in good health. The chain uses TRBV18 and TRBJ2-2, with 10 bases fitting TRBD1. Material for sequencing was blood. Written as DNA, the CDR3 is TGTGCCAGCTCACAGCTCCCCGGGACAGGGGTGAACGCCGGGGAGCTGTTTTTT. Amino acid sequence: CASSQLPGTGVNAGELFF. Drawing the rest from reference TRBV18 and TRBJ2-2, the complete variable domain is NAGVMQNPRHLVRRRGQEARLRCSPMKGHSHVYWYRQLPEEGLKFMVYLQKENIIDESGMPKERFSAEFPKEGPSILRIQQVVRGDSAAYFCASSQLPGTGVNAGELFFGEGSRLTVL.